This TCR beta chain was identified in a study of T cell responses to AZD1222 COVID-19 vaccine (dated by TCRdb to about 2021). For context, the study as a whole: Because spike-specific TCR depth and breadth did not differ between the two schedules, AZD1222 recipients who got a second dose at roughly 4 weeks were pooled with those who got a second dose at roughly 12 weeks. A total of 233 trial participants underwent TCR sequencing, of whom nearly 210 received two doses of AZD1222 and approximately 25 received two doses of the MenACWY control vaccine. Enrollment into the trials was organized by age into subgroups of 18-55, 56-69 and 70-plus years, and those subgroups contained roughly 150, 30 and 60 TCR-sequenced participants, respectively. Beyond this particular receptor, the publication reports: The 56-69-year group was small, and its depth increase did not reach significance, likely because of low power. A significant rise in spike-specific TCR breadth and depth was observed after two AZD1222 doses relative to day 0 and relative to MenACWY recipients. Vaccine-associated CD4 TCRs spanned the whole spike protein, with dominant responses in regions 160-218 and 743-854. Participants were mostly white British, with more females than males. The authors suggested clonal diversity may have been underestimated. Because no day 14 peak-response samples were available, the repertoires could be characterized only after the peak T cell response. Conclusions about previously exposed vaccinees were limited because only six AZD1222 recipients were SARS-CoV-2 seropositive at baseline. Reportedly, close to half of the unique spike-specific TCRs recognized epitopes lying outside the regions that are mutated in the B.1.351 and B.1.1.7 variants.

Reading the germline V gene (reference sequence) gives CDR1 SGHNT and CDR2 YYREEE. Trimming costs V 1 base and J 12 bases, and their ends lie 14 bases apart. The CDR3 sequence holds 12 residues, the cysteine and phenylalanine included. This entry keeps only the CDR3 DNA: 36 bases, framed from base 1. The CDR3 regions of human TCRbeta chains were analyzed by immunosequencing. As for the authors' bioinformatics: TCRs in the repertoires were compared against a reference library of SARS-CoV-2-specific TCRs that had been generated with the MIRA antigen-specificity platform. Breadth was defined as the fraction of unique TCRs that were SARS-CoV-2-associated. Depth was defined as the fraction of total T cells that were SARS-CoV-2-associated. Each spike-specific TCR was assigned to its reactive spike region and to a CD4 or CD8 class using the MIRA data. Log10-transformed breadth and depth values were compared by one-way ANOVA with Sidak's multiple comparisons tests. TCRdb's version of the immuneACCESS table is confined to in-frame rearrangements and falls short of the full clone set. An unresolved V gene accounts for under half of the shortfall where checked; the remainder is of unknown origin. V and J calls and clone size come straight from that table; D and trimming were deduced from the DNA. In this sample the table shows around 94,000 clones, 86% of which occur a single time. The top ten constitute approximately 5% of the sample.

Explained via the paper, the time point label denotes: baseline before first vaccination. Vaccinee samples came from UK trials COV001 and COV002, including a single-blind randomized controlled phase 2/3 trial of AZD1222 (ChAdOx1 nCoV-19) in healthy adults. For TCRbeta chain sequencing, PBMC samples from trial participants were taken at day 0 and at day 28 after the second dose. This clone was counted once. Its antigen is currently not known. No base quality values were provided; no much bigger clone lies one nucleotide off. This TCR was recovered from an adult in good health. Sequencing was performed on peripheral blood, taken on day 0 of AZD1222 vaccination. The V and J segments used are TRBV5-4 and TRBJ2-7; the D gene is unclear. The CDR3 reads CASSLSGSTPYF. The nucleotide sequence reads TGTGCCAGCAGCTTGTCTGGGTCTACTCCGTACTTC.